Reported below is one TCR beta chain. The antigen remains unidentified. The data stem from a study of human T cells and chemical hapten exposure. As for the study in general: Skin on the upper inner arm, approximately 2 cm by approximately 2 cm in size, was sensitized with 2% DPC. Study conclusions and caveats: More PT1 expanded TCRs went with higher patch test scores.

The time point denotes: patch test 1, 2 weeks after DPC sensitization. Treatment meaning: therapeutic diphenylcyclopropenone sensitization with weekly scalp DPC. Authors' analysis steps: Counting gave a median of around 90,000 TCRs per sample, with values ranging from roughly 20,000 to 750,000. Using its own MiXCR run on the RACE reads, TCRdb lists one record per CDR3 protein. The V and J calls come from TCRdb's annotation, not from the publication. This sample has 370,000 or so distinct CDR3 sequences, with approximately 5% found just once. This CDR3 comprises 18 residues. Looked up from germline, CDR1 is SGHVS and CDR2 is FNYEAQ. J lost 3 bases, V lost 2 bases, and 6 bases had no gene match.

The sample was whole blood, taken in connection with sensitization to the hapten diphenylcyclopropenone (DPC). This sequence joins TRBV7-6 and TRBJ2-2; 13 positions match TRBD2. The receptor was derived from a woman in her forties or fifties with alopecia areata. Some clones in this sample may be carry-over from other donors' samples. This CDR3 reads CASSLPGLAGVYTGELFF. The CDR3 nucleotides read TGTGCCAGCAGCTTACCCGGACTAGCGGGAGTCTACACCGGGGAGCTGTTTTTT.